The clone carrying this T cell receptor (beta chain) has only one observation. In the original workflow: Counts of nucleated cells, estimated from reference gene primer amplification, were obtained. Method: immunoSEQ multiplex PCR; TCRdb's copy keeps in-frame clones and lacks some. D and trimming come from the DNA, and the V and J calls and clone size come from that table. This sample has approximately 100,000 clones, with around 90% found just once. This sample was included in a study of blood T cell repertoires in COVID-19. Study details: Acute and convalescent COVID-19 samples came from the United States, Italy and Spain. T cells, B-cell-depleted T cells, or PBMCs provided the cDNA or gDNA that served as material.

CDR1 and CDR2 (germline): SGHTA, FQGTGA. Trimming took 3 bases from V and 4 from J; bases not matched to a gene: 9. CDR3 length equals 16 residues. This sequence originates from a human donor in a cohort sampled during active COVID-19. The material sequenced was peripheral blood. The chain couples TRBV7-3 to TRBJ2-3; 8 bases match TRBD1. The CDR3 nucleotides are TGTGCCAGCAGCTTGAGGCAGGGGGCGTTCGCAGATACGCAGTATTTT. This encodes CASSLRQGAFADTQYF.